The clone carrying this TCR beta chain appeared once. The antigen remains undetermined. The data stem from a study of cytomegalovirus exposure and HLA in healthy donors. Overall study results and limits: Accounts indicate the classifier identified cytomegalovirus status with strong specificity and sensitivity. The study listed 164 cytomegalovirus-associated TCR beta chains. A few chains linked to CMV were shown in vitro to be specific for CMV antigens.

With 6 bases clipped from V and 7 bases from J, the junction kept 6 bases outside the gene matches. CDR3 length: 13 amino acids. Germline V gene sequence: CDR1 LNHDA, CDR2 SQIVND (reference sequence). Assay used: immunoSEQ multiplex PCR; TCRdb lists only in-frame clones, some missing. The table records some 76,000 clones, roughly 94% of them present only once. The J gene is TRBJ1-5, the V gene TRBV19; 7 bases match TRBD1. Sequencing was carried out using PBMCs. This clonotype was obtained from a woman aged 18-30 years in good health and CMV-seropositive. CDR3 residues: CASRRQGEQPQHF. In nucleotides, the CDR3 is TGTGCCAGTAGGCGACAGGGTGAACAGCCCCAGCATTTT.